This T cell receptor (beta chain) was captured in a study of blood T cell repertoires in COVID-19. In the study overall: Sources were T cells, B-cell-depleted T cells, or PBMCs; the material itself was cDNA or gDNA.

Measured with immunoSEQ multiplex PCR; TCRdb has only the in-frame clones, and not every one. Of over 85,000 clones listed, over 60% are singletons. With 1 base removed from V and 3 bases from J, the gap between germline ends came to 13 bases. The CDR3 is made up of 16 amino acids. The germline V gene has CDR1 SGHDN and CDR2 FVKESK. This TCR came from an elderly woman with acute or convalescent COVID-19. The sequenced material came from peripheral blood. The chain carries TRBV14 and TRBJ1-5; tentatively, D is TRBD1 (6 bases). This chain's CDR3 is CASSQGGGGSNQPQHF. CDR3 nucleotide sequence: TGTGCCAGCAGCCAAGGGGGAGGGGGGTCCAATCAGCCCCAGCATTTT.